The clone carrying this T cell receptor (beta chain) has ten or more counts. This sample stems from a study of early T cells in non-severe SARS-CoV-2 infection. TCRdb passed the 5' RACE reads through MiXCR, listing each CDR3 protein once. Of approximately 33,000 distinct CDR3 sequences in the sample, less than 5% are singletons; the top ten hold 9% to 10%. The CDR3 is made up of 16 amino acids. Germline lookup yields CDR1 LGHNA and CDR2 YSLEER. V lost 0 bases and J 4 bases, leaving 16 bases between the germline ends. Sample: whole blood. This TCR was recovered from an adult who was a healthcare worker with PCR-confirmed SARS-CoV-2 infection or an uninfected control (not recorded which). J is TRBJ2-7 and V is TRBV4-3; perhaps TRBD2 as D (6 bases). Here the CDR3 DNA reads TGCGCCAGCAGCCAAGATTCCCCGGGAGCAGCGTACGAGCAGTACTTC. Its protein is CASSQDSPGAAYEQYF.